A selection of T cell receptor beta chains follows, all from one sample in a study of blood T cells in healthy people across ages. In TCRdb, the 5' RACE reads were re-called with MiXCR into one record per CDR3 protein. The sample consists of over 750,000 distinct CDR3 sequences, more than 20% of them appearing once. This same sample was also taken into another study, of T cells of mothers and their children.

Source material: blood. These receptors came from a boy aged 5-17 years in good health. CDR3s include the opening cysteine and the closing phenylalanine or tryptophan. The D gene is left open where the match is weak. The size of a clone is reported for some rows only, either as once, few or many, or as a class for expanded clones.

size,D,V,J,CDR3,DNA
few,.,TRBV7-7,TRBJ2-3,CASSPTGVMDTQYF,TGTGCTAGCAGCCCTACGGGAGTAATGGATACGCAGTATTTT
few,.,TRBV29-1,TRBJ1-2,CSGQDRVYGYTF,TGCAGCGGCCAGGACAGAGTCTATGGCTACACCTTC
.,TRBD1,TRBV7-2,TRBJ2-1,CASSLRQGAMYNEQFF,TGTGCCAGCAGCTTACGACAGGGGGCGATGTACAATGAGCAGTTCTTC
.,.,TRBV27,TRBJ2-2,CASSSVGWTNTGELFF,TGTGCCAGCAGTTCCGTCGGATGGACGAACACCGGGGAGCTGTTTTTT
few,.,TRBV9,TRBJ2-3,CASSSDLRSDTQYF,TGTGCCAGCAGCTCAGATTTACGCTCGGATACGCAGTATTTT
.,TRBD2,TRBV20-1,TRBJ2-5,CSAPFSGRLQETQYF,TGCAGTGCTCCTTTTAGCGGGAGGCTCCAAGAGACCCAGTACTTC
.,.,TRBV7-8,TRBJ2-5,CASSFGGLEETQYF,TGTGCCAGCAGCTTTGGGGGACTGGAGGAGACCCAGTACTTC
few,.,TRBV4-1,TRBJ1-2,CASSQTYPNYGYTF,TGCGCCAGCAGCCAAACATATCCTAACTATGGCTACACCTTC
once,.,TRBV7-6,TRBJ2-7,CASSLDHEGGSYEQYF,TGTGCCAGCAGCTTAGACCACGAGGGGGGCTCCTACGAGCAGTACTTC
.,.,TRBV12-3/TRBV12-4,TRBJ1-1,CASRKDSLAEAFF,TGTGCCAGCAGAAAGGACAGTTTAGCTGAAGCTTTCTTT
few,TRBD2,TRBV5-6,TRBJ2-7,CASSFFGGAYEQYF,TGTGCCAGCAGCTTCTTCGGGGGGGCTTACGAGCAGTACTTC
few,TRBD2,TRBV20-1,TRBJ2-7,CSAGETSGRYEQYF,TGCAGTGCGGGCGAGACTAGCGGTCGCTACGAGCAGTACTTC
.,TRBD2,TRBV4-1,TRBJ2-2,CASSPDSGRAGELFF,TGCGCCAGCAGCCCAGATAGCGGGAGGGCCGGGGAGCTGTTTTTT